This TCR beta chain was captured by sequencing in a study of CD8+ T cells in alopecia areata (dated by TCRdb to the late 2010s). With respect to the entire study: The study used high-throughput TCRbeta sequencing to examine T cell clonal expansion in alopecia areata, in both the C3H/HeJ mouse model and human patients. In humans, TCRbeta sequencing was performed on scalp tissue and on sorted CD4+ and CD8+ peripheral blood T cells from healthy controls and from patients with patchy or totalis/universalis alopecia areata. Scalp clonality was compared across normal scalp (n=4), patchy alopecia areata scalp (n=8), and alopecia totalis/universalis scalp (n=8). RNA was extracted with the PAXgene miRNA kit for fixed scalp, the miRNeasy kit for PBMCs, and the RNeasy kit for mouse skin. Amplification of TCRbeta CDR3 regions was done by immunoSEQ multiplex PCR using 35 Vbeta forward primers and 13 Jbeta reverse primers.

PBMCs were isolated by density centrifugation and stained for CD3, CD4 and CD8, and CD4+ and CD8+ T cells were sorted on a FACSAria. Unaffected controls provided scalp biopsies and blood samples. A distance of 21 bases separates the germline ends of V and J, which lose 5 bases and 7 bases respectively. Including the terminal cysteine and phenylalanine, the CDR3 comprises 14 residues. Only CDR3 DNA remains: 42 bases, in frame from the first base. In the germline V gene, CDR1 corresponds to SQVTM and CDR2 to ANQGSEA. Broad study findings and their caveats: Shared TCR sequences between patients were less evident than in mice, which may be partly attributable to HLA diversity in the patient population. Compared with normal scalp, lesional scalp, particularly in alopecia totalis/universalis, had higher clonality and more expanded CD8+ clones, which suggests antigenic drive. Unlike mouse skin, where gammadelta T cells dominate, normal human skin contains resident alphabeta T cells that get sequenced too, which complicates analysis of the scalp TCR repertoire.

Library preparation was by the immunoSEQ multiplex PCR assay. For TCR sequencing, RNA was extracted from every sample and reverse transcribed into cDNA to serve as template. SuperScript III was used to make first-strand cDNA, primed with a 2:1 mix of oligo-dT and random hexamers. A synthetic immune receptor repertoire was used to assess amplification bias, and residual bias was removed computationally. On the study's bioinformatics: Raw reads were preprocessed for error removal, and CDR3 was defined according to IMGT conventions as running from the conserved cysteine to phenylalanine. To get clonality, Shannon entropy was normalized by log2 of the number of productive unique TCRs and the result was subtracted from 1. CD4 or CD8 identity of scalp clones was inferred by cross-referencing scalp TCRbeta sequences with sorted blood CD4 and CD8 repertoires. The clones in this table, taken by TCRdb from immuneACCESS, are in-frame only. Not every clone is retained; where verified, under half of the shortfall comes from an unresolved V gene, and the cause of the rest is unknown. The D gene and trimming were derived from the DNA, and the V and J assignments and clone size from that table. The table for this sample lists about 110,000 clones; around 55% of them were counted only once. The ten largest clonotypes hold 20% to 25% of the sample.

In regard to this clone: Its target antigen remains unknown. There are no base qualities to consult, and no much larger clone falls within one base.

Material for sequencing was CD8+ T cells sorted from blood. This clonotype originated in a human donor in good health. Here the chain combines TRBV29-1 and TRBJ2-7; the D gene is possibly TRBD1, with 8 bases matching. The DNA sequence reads TGCAGCGTTTTCTTAGACAGGGGAGGGGAGGAGCAGTACTTC. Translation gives CSVFLDRGGEEQYF.